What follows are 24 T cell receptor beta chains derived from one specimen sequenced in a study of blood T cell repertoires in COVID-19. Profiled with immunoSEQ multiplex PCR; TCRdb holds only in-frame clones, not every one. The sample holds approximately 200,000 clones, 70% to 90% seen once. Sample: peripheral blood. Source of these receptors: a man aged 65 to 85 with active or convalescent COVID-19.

The CDR3: CASSYGQGRNQPQHF. The CDR3 DNA sequence: TGTGCCAGCAGTTACGGACAGGGAAGGAATCAGCCCCAGCATTTT. This chain connects TRBV28 to TRBJ1-5, with 8 bases identical to TRBD1. J gave up 4 bases and V 4 bases, and 6 bases lay outside the gene matches. The germline V gene has CDR1 MDHEN and CDR2 SYDVKM. The CDR3 spans 15 residues.

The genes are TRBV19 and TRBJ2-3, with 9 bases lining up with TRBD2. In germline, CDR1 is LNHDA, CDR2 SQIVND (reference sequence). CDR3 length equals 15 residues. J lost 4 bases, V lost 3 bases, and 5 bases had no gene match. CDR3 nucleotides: TGTGCCAGTAGTATTGTAGCGGGAGTGTCAGATACGCAGTATTTT. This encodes CASSIVAGVSDTQYF.

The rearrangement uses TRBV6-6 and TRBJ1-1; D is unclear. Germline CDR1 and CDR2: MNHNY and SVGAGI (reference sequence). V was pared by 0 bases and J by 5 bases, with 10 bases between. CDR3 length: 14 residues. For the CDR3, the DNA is TGTGCCAGCAGTTACTCTATCGGGTCTACTGAAGCTTTCTTT. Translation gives CASSYSIGSTEAFF.

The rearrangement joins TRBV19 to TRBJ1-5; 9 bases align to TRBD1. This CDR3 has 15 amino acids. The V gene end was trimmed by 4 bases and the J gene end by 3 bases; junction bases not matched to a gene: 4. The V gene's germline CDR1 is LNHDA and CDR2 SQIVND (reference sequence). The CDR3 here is CASSTRDRVNQPQHF. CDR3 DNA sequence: TGTGCCAGTAGTACCCGGGACAGGGTCAATCAGCCCCAGCATTTT.

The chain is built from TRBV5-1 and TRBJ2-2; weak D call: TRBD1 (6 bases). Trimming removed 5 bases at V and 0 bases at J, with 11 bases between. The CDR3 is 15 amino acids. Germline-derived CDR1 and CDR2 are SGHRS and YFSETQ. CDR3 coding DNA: TGCGCCAGCAGTCCCGGGACAACGAACACCGGGGAGCTGTTTTTT. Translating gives CASSPGTTNTGELFF. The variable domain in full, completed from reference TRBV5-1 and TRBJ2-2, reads KAGVTQTPRYLIKTRGQQVTLSCSPISGHRSVSWYQQTPGQGLQFLFEYFSETQRNKGNFPGRFSGRQFSNSRSEMNVSTLELGDSALYLCASSPGTTNTGELFFGEGSRLTVL.

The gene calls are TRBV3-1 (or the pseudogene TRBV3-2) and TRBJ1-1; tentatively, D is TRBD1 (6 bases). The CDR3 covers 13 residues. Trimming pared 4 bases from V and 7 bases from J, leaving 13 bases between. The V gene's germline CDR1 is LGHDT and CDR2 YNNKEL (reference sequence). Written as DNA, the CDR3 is TGTGCCAGCAGCCTCCTCCAGGGGTATGAAGCTTTCTTT. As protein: CASSLLQGYEAFF.

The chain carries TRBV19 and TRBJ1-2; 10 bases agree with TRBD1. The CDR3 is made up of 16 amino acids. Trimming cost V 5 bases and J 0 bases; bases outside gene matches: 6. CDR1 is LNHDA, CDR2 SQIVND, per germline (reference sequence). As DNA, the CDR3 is TGTGCCAGTAGTGGAGGACAGGGGGGGCCTAACTATGGCTACACCTTC. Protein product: CASSGGQGGPNYGYTF.

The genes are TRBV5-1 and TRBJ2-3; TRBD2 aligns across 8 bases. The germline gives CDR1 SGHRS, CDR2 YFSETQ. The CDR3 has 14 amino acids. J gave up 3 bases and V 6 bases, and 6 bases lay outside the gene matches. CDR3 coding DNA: TGCGCCAGCAAGATGGGCGGGGGGACAGATACGCAGTATTTT. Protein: CASKMGGGTDTQYF.

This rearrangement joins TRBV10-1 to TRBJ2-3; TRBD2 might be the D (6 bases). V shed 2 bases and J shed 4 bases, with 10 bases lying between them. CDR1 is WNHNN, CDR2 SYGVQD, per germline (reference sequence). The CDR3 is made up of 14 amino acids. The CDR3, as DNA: TGCGCCAGCAGTGAGGCGGGGTTCTCAGATACGCAGTATTTT. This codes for CASSEAGFSDTQYF.

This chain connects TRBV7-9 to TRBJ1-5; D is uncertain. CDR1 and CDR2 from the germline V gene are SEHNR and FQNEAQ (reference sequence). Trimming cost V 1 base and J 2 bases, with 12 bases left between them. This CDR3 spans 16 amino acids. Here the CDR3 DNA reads TGTGCCAGCAGCTTAGGCACTGATCGGGGCAATCAGCCCCAGCATTTT. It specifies CASSLGTDRGNQPQHF.

In nucleotides, the CDR3 is TGTGCCAGCAGACCCCGGACTAGCGGGACCGAGCAGTTCTTC. Translated, it gives CASRPRTSGTEQFF. The chain is built from TRBV6-6 and TRBJ2-1, with 12 nucleotides matching TRBD2. V gave up 6 bases and J gave up 10 bases; unmatched junction bases: 7. In germline, CDR1 is MNHNY, CDR2 SVGAGI (reference sequence). The CDR3 sequence is 14 residues long.

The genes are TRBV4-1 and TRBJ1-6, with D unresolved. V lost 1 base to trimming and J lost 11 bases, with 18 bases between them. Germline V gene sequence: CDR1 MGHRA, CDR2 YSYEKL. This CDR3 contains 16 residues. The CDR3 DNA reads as TGCGCCAGCAGCCAAGCCGGAGACCGCGCCAGCGCACCCCTCCACTTT. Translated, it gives CASSQAGDRASAPLHF.

The CDR3 loop is CASSTVTAATDTQYF. CDR3 in DNA: TGTGCCAGCAGTACCGTGACCGCGGCCACAGATACGCAGTATTTT. V is TRBV6-2 or TRBV6-3 and J is TRBJ2-3; D unclear. This CDR3 region has 15 residues. From germline, CDR1 is MNHEY and CDR2 SVGEGT. V lost 5 bases, J lost 2 bases, and 14 bases lay in between.

The CDR3 region is CASSFARYGYTF. CDR3 DNA: TGTGCCAGCAGCTTTGCGAGATATGGCTACACCTTC. The rearrangement uses TRBV7-9 and TRBJ1-2; D is unclear. Germline loops: CDR1 SEHNR, CDR2 FQNEAQ (reference sequence). This CDR3 region has 12 residues. Deletions cut 3 bases from V and 5 bases from J, with 7 bases between.

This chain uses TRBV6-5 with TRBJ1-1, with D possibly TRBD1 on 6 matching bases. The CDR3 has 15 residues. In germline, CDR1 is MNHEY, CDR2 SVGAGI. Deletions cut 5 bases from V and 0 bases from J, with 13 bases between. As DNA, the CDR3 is TGTGCCAGCAGTCGTCAAGGGACAATGAACACTGAAGCTTTCTTT. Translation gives CASSRQGTMNTEAFF.

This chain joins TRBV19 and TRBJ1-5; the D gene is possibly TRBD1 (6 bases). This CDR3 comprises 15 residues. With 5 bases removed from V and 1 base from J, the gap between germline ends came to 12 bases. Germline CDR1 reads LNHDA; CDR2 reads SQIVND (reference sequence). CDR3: CASSPRGGSNQPQHF. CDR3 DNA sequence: TGTGCCAGTAGTCCGCGAGGGGGAAGCAATCAGCCCCAGCATTTT.

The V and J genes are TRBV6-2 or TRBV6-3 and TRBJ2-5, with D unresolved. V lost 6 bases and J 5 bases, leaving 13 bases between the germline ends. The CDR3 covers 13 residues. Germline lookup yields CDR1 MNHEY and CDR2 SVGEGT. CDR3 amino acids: CASSPDLGETQYF. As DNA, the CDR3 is TGTGCCAGCAGCCCCGATCTCGGGGAGACCCAGTACTTC.

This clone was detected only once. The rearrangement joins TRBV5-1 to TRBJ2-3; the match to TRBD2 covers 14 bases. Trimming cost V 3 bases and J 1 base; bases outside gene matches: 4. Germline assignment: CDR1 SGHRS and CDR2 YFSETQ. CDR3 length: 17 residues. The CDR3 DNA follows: TGCGCCAGCAGCTCCGGGACTAGCGGGAGTGGCACAGATACGCAGTATTTT. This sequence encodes CASSSGTSGSGTDTQYF.

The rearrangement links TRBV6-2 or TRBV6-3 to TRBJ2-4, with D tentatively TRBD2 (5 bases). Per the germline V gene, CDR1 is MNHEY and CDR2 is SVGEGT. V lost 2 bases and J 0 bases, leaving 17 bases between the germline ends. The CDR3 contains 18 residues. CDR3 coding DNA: TGTGCCAGCAGTTACCCGCAGGCAGGAGGAATAGCCAAAAACATTCAGTACTTC. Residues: CASSYPQAGGIAKNIQYF.

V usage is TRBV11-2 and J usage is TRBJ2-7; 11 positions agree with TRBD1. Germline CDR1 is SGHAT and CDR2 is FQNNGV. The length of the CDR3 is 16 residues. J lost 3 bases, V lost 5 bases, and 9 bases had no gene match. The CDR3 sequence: CASSPWGQGEVYEQYF. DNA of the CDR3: TGTGCCAGCAGCCCATGGGGACAGGGGGAAGTCTACGAGCAGTACTTC.

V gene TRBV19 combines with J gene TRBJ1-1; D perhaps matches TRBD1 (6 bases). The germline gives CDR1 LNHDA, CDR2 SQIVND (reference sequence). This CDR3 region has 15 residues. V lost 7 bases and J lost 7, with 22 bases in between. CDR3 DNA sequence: TGTGCCAGTATCTCTGGGGGCTCGGGTCGGAATGAAGCTTTCTTT. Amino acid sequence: CASISGGSGRNEAFF. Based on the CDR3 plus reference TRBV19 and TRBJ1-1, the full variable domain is DGGITQSPKYLFRKEGQNVTLSCEQNLNHDAMYWYRQDPGQGLRLIYYSQIVNDFQKGDIAEGYSVSREKKESFPLTVTSAQKNPTAFYLCASISGGSGRNEAFFGQGTRLTVV.

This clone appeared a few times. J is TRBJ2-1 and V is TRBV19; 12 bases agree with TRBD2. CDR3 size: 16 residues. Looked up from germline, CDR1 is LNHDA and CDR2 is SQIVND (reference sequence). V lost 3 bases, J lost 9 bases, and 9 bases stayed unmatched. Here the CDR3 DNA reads TGTGCCAGTAGTATCCCCGGACTAGCGGGGAACGTTGAGCAGTTCTTC. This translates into CASSIPGLAGNVEQFF. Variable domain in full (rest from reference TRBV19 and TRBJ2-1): DGGITQSPKYLFRKEGQNVTLSCEQNLNHDAMYWYRQDPGQGLRLIYYSQIVNDFQKGDIAEGYSVSREKKESFPLTVTSAQKNPTAFYLCASSIPGLAGNVEQFFGPGTRLTVL.

The CDR3 here is CASSATGTGGGPLVAGGPYEQYF. In nucleotides, the CDR3 is TGTGCCAGCAGTGCCACCGGGACAGGGGGCGGCCCGTTAGTAGCGGGAGGGCCCTACGAGCAGTACTTC. J is TRBJ2-7 and V is TRBV27; the D gene is possibly TRBD1 (12 bases). The germline gives CDR1 MNHEY, CDR2 SMNVEV (reference sequence). The ends were cut back, 5 bases at V and 2 bases at J, with 40 bases in the middle. The CDR3 is 23 residues long.

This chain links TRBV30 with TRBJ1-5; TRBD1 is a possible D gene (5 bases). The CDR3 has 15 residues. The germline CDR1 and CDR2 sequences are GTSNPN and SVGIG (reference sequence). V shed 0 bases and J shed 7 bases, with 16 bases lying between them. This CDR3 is CAWSVTGRAGQPQHF. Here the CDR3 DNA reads TGTGCCTGGAGTGTAACCGGCAGGGCTGGGCAGCCCCAGCATTTT.